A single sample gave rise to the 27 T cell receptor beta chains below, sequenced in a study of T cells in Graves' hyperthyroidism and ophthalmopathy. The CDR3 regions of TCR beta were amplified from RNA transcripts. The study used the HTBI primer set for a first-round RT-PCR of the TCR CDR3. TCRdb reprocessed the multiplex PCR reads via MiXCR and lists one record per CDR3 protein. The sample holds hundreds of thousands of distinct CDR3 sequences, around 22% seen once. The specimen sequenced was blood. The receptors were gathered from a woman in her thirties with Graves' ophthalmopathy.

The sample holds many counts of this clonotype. The DNA for the CDR3 is TGTGCCAGCAGTTTCGGGATGAACACCGGGGAGCTGTTTTTT. Translated, it gives CASSFGMNTGELFF. The chain has TRBV12-3 or TRBV12-4 and TRBJ2-2; weak D call: TRBD2 (5 bases). With 3 bases removed from V and 1 base from J, the gap between germline ends came to 6 bases. The CDR3 runs to 14 residues.

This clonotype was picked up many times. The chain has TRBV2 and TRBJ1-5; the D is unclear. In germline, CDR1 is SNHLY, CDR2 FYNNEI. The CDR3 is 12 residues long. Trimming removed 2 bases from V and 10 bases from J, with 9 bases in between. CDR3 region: CASSEPMGPQHF. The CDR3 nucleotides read TGTGCCAGCAGTGAACCGATGGGCCCCCAGCATTTT. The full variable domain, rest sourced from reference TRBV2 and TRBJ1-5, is EPEVTQTPSHQVTQMGQEVILRCVPISNHLYFYWYRQILGQKVEFLVSFYNNEISEKSEIFDDQFSVERPDGSNFTLKIRSTKLEDSAMYFCASSEPMGPQHFGDGTRLSIL.

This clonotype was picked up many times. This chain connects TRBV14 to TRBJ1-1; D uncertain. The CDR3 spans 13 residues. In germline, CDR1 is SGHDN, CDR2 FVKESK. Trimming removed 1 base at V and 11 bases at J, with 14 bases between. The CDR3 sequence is CASSQVIGFGAFF. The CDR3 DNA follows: TGTGCCAGCAGCCAAGTCATCGGGTTTGGGGCTTTCTTT.

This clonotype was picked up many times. CDR3: CASLDYEDEQYF. DNA for the CDR3: TGTGCCAGCTTGGATTACGAGGACGAGCAGTACTTC. This chain uses TRBV6-2 or TRBV6-3 with TRBJ2-7; D not certain. CDR1 MNHEY and CDR2 SVGEGT come from the germline V gene. V dropped 8 bases and J dropped 5 bases, with 13 bases sitting between them. The CDR3 spans 12 residues.

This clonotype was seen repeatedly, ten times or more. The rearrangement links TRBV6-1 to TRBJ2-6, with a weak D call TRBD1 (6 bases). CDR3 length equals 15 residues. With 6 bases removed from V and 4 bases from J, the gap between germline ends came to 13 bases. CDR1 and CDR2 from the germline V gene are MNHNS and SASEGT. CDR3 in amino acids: CASRHGTSGANVLTF. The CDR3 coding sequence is TGTGCCAGCAGACATGGGACATCGGGGGCCAACGTCCTGACTTTC.

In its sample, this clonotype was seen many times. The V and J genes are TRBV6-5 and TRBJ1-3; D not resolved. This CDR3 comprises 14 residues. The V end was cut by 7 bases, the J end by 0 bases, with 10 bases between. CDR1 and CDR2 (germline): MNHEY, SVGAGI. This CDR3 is CASIRSVSGNTIYF. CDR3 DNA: TGTGCCAGCATTCGTTCCGTCTCTGGAAACACCATATATTTT.

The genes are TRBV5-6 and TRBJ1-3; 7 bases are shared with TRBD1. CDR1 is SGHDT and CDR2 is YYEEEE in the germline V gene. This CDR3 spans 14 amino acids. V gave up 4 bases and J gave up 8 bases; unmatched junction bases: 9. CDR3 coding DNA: TGTGCCAGCAGCATCACAGGGGTCGGAGACACCATATATTTT. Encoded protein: CASSITGVGDTIYF.

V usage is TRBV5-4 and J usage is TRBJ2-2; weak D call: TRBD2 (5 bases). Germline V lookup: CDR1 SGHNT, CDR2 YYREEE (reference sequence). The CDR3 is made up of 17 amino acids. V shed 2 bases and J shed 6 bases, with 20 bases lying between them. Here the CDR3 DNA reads TGTGCCAGCAGCTTAACCATCAGCGGCAGCCGGTCCGGGGAGCTGTTTTTT. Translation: CASSLTISGSRSGELFF.

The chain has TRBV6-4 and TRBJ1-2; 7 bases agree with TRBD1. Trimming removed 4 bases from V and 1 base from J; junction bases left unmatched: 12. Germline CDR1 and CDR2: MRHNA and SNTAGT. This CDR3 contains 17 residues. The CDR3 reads CASSGRDREESNYGYTF. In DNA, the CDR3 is TGTGCCAGCAGTGGTCGAGACAGGGAGGAGAGTAACTATGGCTACACCTTC.

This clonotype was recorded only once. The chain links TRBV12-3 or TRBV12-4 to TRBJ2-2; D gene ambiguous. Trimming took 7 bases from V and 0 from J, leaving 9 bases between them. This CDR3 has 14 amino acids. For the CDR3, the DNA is TGTGCCAGCACCCAACCGGCGAACACCGGGGAGCTGTTTTTT. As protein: CASTQPANTGELFF.

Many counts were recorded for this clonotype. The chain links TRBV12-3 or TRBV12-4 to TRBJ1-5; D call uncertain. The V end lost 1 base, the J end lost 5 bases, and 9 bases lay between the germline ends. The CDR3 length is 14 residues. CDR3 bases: TGTGCCAGCAGTTTAGAGGTCCTCGATCAGCCCCAGCATTTT. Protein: CASSLEVLDQPQHF.

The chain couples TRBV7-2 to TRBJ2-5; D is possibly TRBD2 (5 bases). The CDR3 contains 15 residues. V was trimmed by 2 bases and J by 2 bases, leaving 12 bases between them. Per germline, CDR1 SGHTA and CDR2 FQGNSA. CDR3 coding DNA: TGTGCCAGCAGCTTACAGGTTGGGAGTCAAGAGACCCAGTACTTC. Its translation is CASSLQVGSQETQYF.

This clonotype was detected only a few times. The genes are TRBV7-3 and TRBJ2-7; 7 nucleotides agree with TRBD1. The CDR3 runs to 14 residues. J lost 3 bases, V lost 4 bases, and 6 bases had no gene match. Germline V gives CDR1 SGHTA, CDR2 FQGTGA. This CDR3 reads CASSSTRDSYEQYF. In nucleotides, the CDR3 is TGTGCCAGCAGCTCCACCAGGGACAGCTACGAGCAGTACTTC.

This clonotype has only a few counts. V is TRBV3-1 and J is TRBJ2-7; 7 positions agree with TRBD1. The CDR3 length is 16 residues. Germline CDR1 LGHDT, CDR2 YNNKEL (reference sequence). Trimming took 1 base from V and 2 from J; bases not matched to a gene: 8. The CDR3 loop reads CASSQGTWDSPYEQYF. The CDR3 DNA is TGTGCCAGCAGCCAAGGAACCTGGGACAGCCCCTACGAGCAGTACTTC.

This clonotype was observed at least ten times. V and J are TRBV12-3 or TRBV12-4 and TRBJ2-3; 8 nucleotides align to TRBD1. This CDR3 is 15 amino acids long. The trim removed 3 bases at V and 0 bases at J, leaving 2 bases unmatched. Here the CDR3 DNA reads TGTGCCAGCAGTTTGGGGGACAGGAGCACAGATACGCAGTATTTT. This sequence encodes CASSLGDRSTDTQYF.

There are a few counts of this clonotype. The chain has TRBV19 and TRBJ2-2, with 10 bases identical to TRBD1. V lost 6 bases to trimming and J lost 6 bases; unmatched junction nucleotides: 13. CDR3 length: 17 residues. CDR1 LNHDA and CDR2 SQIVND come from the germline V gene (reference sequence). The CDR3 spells CASSLHRDRGAAGELFF. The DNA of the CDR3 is TGTGCCAGTAGCCTACACCGGGACAGGGGAGCCGCCGGGGAGCTGTTTTTT.

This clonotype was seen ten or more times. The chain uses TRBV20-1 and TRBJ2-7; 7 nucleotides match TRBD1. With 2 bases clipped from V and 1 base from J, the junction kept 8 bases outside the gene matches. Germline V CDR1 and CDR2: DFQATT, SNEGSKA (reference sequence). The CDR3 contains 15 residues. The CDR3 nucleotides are TGCAGTGCTAGACCCAGTGGCAGGGGGTCCTACGAGCAGTACTTC. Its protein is CSARPSGRGSYEQYF.

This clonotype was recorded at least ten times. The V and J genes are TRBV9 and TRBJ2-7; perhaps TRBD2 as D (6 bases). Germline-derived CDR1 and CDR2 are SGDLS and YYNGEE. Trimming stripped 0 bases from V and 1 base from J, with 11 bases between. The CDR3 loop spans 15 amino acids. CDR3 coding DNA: TGTGCCAGCAGCGTAGAGGCGGGGTATTCCTACGAGCAGTACTTC. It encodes CASSVEAGYSYEQYF.

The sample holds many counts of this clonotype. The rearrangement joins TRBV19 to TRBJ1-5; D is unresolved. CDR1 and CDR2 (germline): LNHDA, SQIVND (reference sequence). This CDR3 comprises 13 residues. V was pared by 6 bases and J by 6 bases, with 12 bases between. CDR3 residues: CASSRQNSQPQHF. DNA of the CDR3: TGTGCCAGTAGCCGGCAAAATAGTCAGCCCCAGCATTTT.

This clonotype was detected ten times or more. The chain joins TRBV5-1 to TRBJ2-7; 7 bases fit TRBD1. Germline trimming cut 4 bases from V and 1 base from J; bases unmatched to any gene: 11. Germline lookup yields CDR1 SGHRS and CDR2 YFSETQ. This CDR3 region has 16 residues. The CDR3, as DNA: TGCGCCAGCAGCCCTTGGGGACAGATATCGTCCTACGAGCAGTACTTC. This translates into CASSPWGQISSYEQYF. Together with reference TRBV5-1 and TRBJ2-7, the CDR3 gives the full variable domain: KAGVTQTPRYLIKTRGQQVTLSCSPISGHRSVSWYQQTPGQGLQFLFEYFSETQRNKGNFPGRFSGRQFSNSRSEMNVSTLELGDSALYLCASSPWGQISSYEQYFGPGTRLTVT.

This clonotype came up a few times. Here the CDR3 DNA reads TGTGCTAGTGGTTTGTCGGGGGAAGCTTTCTTT. It encodes CASGLSGEAFF. The V gene is TRBV12-5, the J gene TRBJ1-1; D gene uncertain. Germline lookup yields CDR1 LGHNT and CDR2 FRNRAP. Trimming left V 2 bases short and J 8 bases short, with 6 bases between. The CDR3 has 11 residues.

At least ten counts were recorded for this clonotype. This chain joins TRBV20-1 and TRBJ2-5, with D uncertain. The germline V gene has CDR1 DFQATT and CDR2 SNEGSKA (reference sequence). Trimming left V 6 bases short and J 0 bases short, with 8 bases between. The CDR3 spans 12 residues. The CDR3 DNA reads TGCAGTGCATTGAACAACCAAGAGACCCAGTACTTC. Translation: CSALNNQETQYF.

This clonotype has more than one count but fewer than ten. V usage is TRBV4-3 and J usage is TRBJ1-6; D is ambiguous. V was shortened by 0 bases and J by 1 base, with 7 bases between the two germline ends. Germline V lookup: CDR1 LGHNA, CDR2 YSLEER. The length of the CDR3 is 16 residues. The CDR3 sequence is CASSQDPGSYNSPLHF. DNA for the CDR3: TGCGCCAGCAGCCAAGATCCGGGGTCCTATAATTCACCCCTCCACTTT.

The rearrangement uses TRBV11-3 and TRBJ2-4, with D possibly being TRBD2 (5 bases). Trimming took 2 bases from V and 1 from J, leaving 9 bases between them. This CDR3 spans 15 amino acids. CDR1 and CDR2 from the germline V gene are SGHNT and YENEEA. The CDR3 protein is CASSLMGEAKNIQYF. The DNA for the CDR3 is TGTGCCAGCAGCTTAATGGGAGAGGCCAAAAACATTCAGTACTTC.

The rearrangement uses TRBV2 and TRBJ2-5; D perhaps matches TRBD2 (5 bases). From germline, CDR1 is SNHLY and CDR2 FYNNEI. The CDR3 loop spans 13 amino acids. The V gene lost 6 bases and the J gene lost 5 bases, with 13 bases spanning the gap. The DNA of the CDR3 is TGTGCCAGCAGCATCAGCGGCCCGGAGACCCAGTACTTC. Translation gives CASSISGPETQYF.

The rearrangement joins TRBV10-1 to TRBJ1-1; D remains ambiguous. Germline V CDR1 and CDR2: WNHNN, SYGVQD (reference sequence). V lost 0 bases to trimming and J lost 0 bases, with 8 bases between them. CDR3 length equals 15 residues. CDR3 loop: CASSESVAVNTEAFF. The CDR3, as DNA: TGCGCCAGCAGTGAGTCGGTGGCAGTGAACACTGAAGCTTTCTTT.

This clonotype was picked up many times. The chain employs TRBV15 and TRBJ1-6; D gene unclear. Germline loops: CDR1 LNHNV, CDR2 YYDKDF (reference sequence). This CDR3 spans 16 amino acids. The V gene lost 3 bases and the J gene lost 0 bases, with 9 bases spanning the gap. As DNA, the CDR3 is TGTGCCACCAGCAGGGGGTCCAGCTCCTATAATTCACCCCTCCACTTT. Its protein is CATSRGSSSYNSPLHF. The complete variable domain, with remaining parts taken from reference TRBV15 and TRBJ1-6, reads DAMVIQNPRYQVTQFGKPVTLSCSQTLNHNVMYWYQQKSSQAPKLLFHYYDKDFNNEADTPDNFQSRRPNTSFCFLDIRSPGLGDTAMYLCATSRGSSSYNSPLHFGNGTRLTVT.